This T cell receptor beta chain was recorded in a study of early T cells in non-severe SARS-CoV-2 infection. General study findings and limits: VDJdb matching skewed toward anti-spike CD8 responses, missing private and CD4 specificities.

Germline V gene data show CDR1 as SGHTA and CDR2 as FQGTGA. Trimming took off 0 bases at V and 2 bases at J, with 9 bases between the two ends. CDR3 length: 15 residues. A remark on this clonotype: The antigen remains unidentified.

From the 5' RACE reads, TCRdb called clonotypes with MiXCR, one entry per CDR3 protein. Of 71,000 or so distinct CDR3 sequences in the sample, roughly 13% were seen once. This chain links TRBV7-3 with TRBJ2-3; D unclear. The sequence was obtained from an adult who was a healthcare worker with PCR-confirmed SARS-CoV-2 infection or an uninfected control (not recorded which). Material: whole blood. The CDR3 DNA follows: TGTGCCAGCAGCTTAACGTCGCAGTCCACAGATACGCAGTATTTT. Its protein is CASSLTSQSTDTQYF.